The TCR beta chain under discussion was sequenced for a study of Graves' ophthalmopathy and Graves' hyperthyroidism. Amplification targeted the TCR beta CDR3 regions, with RNA transcripts as the source material. First-round RT-PCR with HTBI primers preceded a second-round multiplex PCR. From the multiplex PCR reads, TCRdb called clonotypes with MiXCR, one entry per CDR3 protein. The table has 200,000 to 250,000 distinct CDR3 sequences, roughly 21% seen once; the top ten hold roughly 40%. Ophthalmopathy donors were characterized by moderate-to-severe activity, CAS of at least 3, NOSPECS of at least 4, and duration under 3 months. Excluded: other autoimmune disease, uncontrolled infection, pregnancy or lactation. PBMCs came from 10 ml of fresh peripheral blood. This clonotype came up many times. The antigen remains unidentified. The germline V gene encodes CDR1 ENHRY and CDR2 SYGVKD. The CDR3 loop spans 15 amino acids. Germline trimming cut 2 bases from V and 6 bases from J; bases unmatched to any gene: 4.

Whole-study results and caveats: Blood also harbored most expanded thyroid clonotypes above 0.001 frequency.

The source is a woman between 45 and 60 years old with Graves' ophthalmopathy. The V and J genes are TRBV10-3 and TRBJ2-7; 13 bases line up with TRBD2. The sequencing input was peripheral blood. The DNA of the CDR3 is TGTGCCATCAGTGAGCCGGGACTAGCGGGATTCGAGCAGTACTTC. It codes for CAISEPGLAGFEQYF.